This T cell receptor (beta chain) was recorded in a study of blood T cell repertoires in COVID-19. Study processing details: Estimates of nucleated cell counts were drawn from the amplification of reference gene primers. Produced via immunoSEQ multiplex PCR; TCRdb's table is partial and in-frame only. V, J and clone size were drawn from that table, and D and trimming were deduced from the DNA. The sample holds 100,000 to 150,000 clones; under 90% are singletons and the top ten take 12%. V was pared by 5 bases and J by 6 bases, with 12 bases between. This CDR3 has 13 amino acids. This chain connects TRBV12-3 or TRBV12-4 to TRBJ2-3; weak D call: TRBD2 (7 bases). The specimen was peripheral blood. The source of this sequence is a woman in her sixties or seventies with acute or convalescent COVID-19. This CDR3 reads CASSRGGADTQYF. The CDR3 nucleotides read TGTGCCAGCAGTAGGGGGGGAGCGGATACGCAGTATTTT.